This T cell receptor (beta chain) was retrieved from a study of Ad26.COV2.S vaccination and SARS-CoV-2 variants. About the research overall: Ad26.COV2.S given intramuscularly, once or twice 56 days apart. Study results and caveats: Placebo recipients showed lower spike-specific TCR breadth than vaccinees.

The treatment was: roughly 20 received Ad26.COV2.S at low or high dose, single or two shots; roughly five received placebo; per-sample allocation not given. Sampling took place 63 days after the first vaccine or placebo injection. Clones were sequenced by immunoSEQ multiplex PCR, and TCRdb holds only the in-frame ones, with some missing. The sample has nearly 400,000 clones, approximately 89% seen once. Details on this clone: Its antigen remains unknown.

CDR3 size: 15 residues. With 0 bases clipped from V and 9 bases from J, the junction kept 2 bases outside the gene matches. Germline lookup yields CDR1 SGHAT and CDR2 FQDESV (reference sequence). This clonotype was obtained from a person between 18 and 65 years old who received the Ad26.COV2.S COVID-19 vaccine or a placebo. This rearrangement joins TRBV11-1 to TRBJ2-1, with TRBD2 matching 13 bases. The sequenced sample was peripheral blood, obtained in a trial of Ad26.COV2.S vaccine versus placebo. The CDR3: CASSLARTSGSEQFF. The CDR3 nucleotides are TGTGCCAGCAGCTTAGCACGGACTAGCGGGAGTGAGCAGTTCTTC. The variable domain in full, completed from reference TRBV11-1 and TRBJ2-1, reads EAEVAQSPRYKITEKSQAVAFWCDPISGHATLYWYRQILGQGPELLVQFQDESVVDDSQLPKDRFSAERLKGVDSTLKIQPAELGDSAMYLCASSLARTSGSEQFFGPGTRLTVL.